This T cell receptor (beta chain) was identified during a study of blood T cell repertoires in COVID-19. Study details: In each case, the material was cDNA or gDNA derived from T cells, B-cell-depleted T cells, or PBMCs.

Original methodology: Amplifying reference gene primers gave estimates of nucleated cell counts. The method was immunoSEQ multiplex PCR; TCRdb's version includes in-frame clones alone and lacks a portion of them. From that table come the V and J calls and clone size; the DNA was used to work out D and trimming. The data contain around 230,000 clones, over 80% of them singletons. The sequence came from a woman in her 70s with active or convalescent COVID-19. The sample consisted of peripheral blood.

Here the CDR3 reads CASRLLAGELFF. The CDR3 region has the DNA TGTGCCAGCAGGCTTTTAGCCGGGGAGCTGTTTTTT. This chain joins TRBV7-8 and TRBJ2-2; D is uncertain. Trimming removed 6 bases from V and 6 bases from J, with 8 bases in between. The CDR3 runs 12 residues. The germline CDR1 and CDR2 sequences are SGHVS and FQNEAQ.